This T cell receptor beta chain comes out of a study of shared clonotypes between healthy human individuals. The CDR3 extends over 16 amino acids. Germline V CDR1 and CDR2: MNHEY, SMNVEV (reference sequence). After removal of 10 bases from V and 7 bases from J, the junction contained 19 bases not matched to a gene. Clones were read by immunoSEQ multiplex PCR, and TCRdb kept only the in-frame ones, dropping some. The sample shows over a million clones, approximately 72% of them seen only once. This chain links TRBV27 with TRBJ2-5, with 9 positions matching TRBD1. The sample consisted of memory CD4+ T cells sorted from blood. Subset: CD45RA-negative fraction. This receptor was taken from a man between 18 and 29 years old in good health. The CDR3: CATSPSGTGFGGTQYF. The CDR3 DNA follows: TGTGCCACTTCCCCGAGCGGGACAGGGTTCGGGGGGACCCAGTACTTC.